This TCR beta chain was sequenced during a study of blood T cell repertoires in COVID-19. Study-wide background: Collection of acute and convalescent COVID-19 samples took place in the United States, Italy and Spain.

CDR1 is SGHVS and CDR2 is FNYEAQ in the germline V gene. With V trimmed by 5 bases and J by 2 bases, 8 bases remained unmatched. CDR3 length equals 16 residues. Assay used: immunoSEQ multiplex PCR; TCRdb lists only in-frame clones, some missing. Among roughly 220,000 clones listed, 84% were seen once. The TCR was taken from a middle-aged woman who had recovered from COVID-19. Sequencing used peripheral blood. V gene TRBV7-6 combines with J gene TRBJ2-5; 10 bases map to TRBD2. CDR3 residues: CASSASSGGAQETQYF. CDR3 coding DNA: TGTGCCAGCAGCGCCTCTAGCGGGGGTGCTCAAGAGACCCAGTACTTC.